This is a list of T cell receptor beta chains from one sample in a study of blood T cell repertoires in COVID-19. TCRdb keeps only in-frame clones here, not all; method: immunoSEQ multiplex PCR. The sample lists a few hundred thousand clones, just over 85% occurring once. Sequences were obtained from PBMCs or T cells enriched from blood (not recorded which). Receptors were obtained from a man aged 25 to 45 who had recovered from COVID-19. Each CDR3 is given with its conserved first and last residue. D genes are given only for firm matches. Only some rows state a clone size, as once, few, many or a class for expanded clones.

V gene	D gene	J gene	clone size	CDR3 DNA	CDR3 protein
TRBV30	TRBD2	TRBJ2-5	-	TGTGCCTCTAGGACTAGCGGGGGTAGGGGGCGCGGAGAGACCCAGTACTTC	CASRTSGGRGRGETQYF
TRBV11-2	-	TRBJ2-1	-	TGTGCCAGCAGCCGATTCGGGGATAGGCGCTCCTACAATGAGCAGTTCTTC	CASSRFGDRRSYNEQFF
TRBV6-6	-	TRBJ2-1	-	TGTGCCAGCCGCGGGAAGAGCTCCTACAATGAGCAGTTCTTC	CASRGKSSYNEQFF
TRBV28	TRBD1	TRBJ1-5	-	TGTGCCAGCAGCCGTACCGGGACAGGGAATTTGGGCAATCAGCCCCAGCATTTT	CASSRTGTGNLGNQPQHF
TRBV4-1	TRBD2	TRBJ2-7	-	TGCGCCAGCAGCCAAGATCGAGCGGGAGGGGAGCAGTACTTC	CASSQDRAGGEQYF
TRBV7-2	-	TRBJ1-2	-	TGTGCCAGCAGCTTAGGGGCAGGATGGGGCTACACCTTC	CASSLGAGWGYTF
TRBV6-9	TRBD1	TRBJ2-3	-	TGTGCCAGCAGCACGACAGGGGGCGCTTCATTTTGCACAGATACGCAGTATTTT	CASSTTGGASFCTDTQYF
TRBV24-1	TRBD2	TRBJ2-2	once	TGTGCCACCAGTGATTTCGGGGGGACCCTAGGTTCCGGGGAGCTGTTTTTT	CATSDFGGTLGSGELFF
TRBV27	TRBD2	TRBJ2-7	-	TGTGCCAGCTGGGGATTAGCGGGGGCCTACGAGCAGTACTTC	CASWGLAGAYEQYF
TRBV5-6	-	TRBJ1-6	-	TGTGCCAGCAGCAAGGAAGGGGTAAGCTCACCCCTCCACTTT	CASSKEGVSSPLHF
TRBV4-1	TRBD1	TRBJ1-2	once	TGCGCCAGCAGCCAGAGGAGACCGGGACAGGGAGGTATCCGGACTGGCTACACCTTC	CASSQRRPGQGGIRTGYTF
TRBV12-3/TRBV12-4	-	TRBJ1-3	-	TGTGCCATGCGAAAGAGCTCTGGAAACACCATATATTTT	CAMRKSSGNTIYF
TRBV5-1	TRBD1	TRBJ1-1	-	TGCGCCAGCAGCTTCCCAGACAGGGTGACTGAAGCTTTCTTT	CASSFPDRVTEAFF
TRBV30	-	TRBJ1-1	-	TGTGCCTGGGGACAGACGAACACTGAAGCTTTCTTT	CAWGQTNTEAFF
TRBV7-9	TRBD2	TRBJ2-7	-	TGTGCCAGCAGCGGTTGGACTAGCGGGATGGGAGAGCAGTACTTC	CASSGWTSGMGEQYF
TRBV5-1	-	TRBJ2-2	-	TGCGCCAGCAAGCTCTTGGTAAACACCGGGGAGCTGTTTTTT	CASKLLVNTGELFF
TRBV3-1/TRBV3-2	TRBD1	TRBJ1-2	-	TGTGCCAGCAGCCAATCCCCCCGAGGGGGCTTCGATGGCTACACCTTC	CASSQSPRGGFDGYTF
TRBV30	TRBD1	TRBJ1-4	-	TGTGCCTGGAGTGGGGGGACAGGTGAAAAACTGTTTTTT	CAWSGGTGEKLFF
TRBV6-5	-	TRBJ2-3	once	TGTGCCAGCAGCCCGGGGGCAGATACGCAGTATTTT	CASSPGADTQYF
TRBV5-6	-	TRBJ1-2	-	TGTGCCAGCAGCTTAACGGCGTTTGGCGGAGGCTACACCTTC	CASSLTAFGGGYTF
TRBV7-2	-	TRBJ2-5	once	TGTGCCAGCAGCGGAAGACTCGGGAGACTGGAGACCCAGTACTTC	CASSGRLGRLETQYF
TRBV19	TRBD1	TRBJ2-7	-	TGTGCCAGTAGTATAGGGTCGGGACAGGGGCTCGAGCAGTACTTC	CASSIGSGQGLEQYF
TRBV2	-	TRBJ1-5	-	TGTGCCAGCAGGGGGGGTAGCAATCAGCCCCAGCATTTT	CASRGGSNQPQHF
TRBV6-5	TRBD1	TRBJ1-2	-	TGTGCCAGCAGGAGGGGACAGTCATATGGCTACACCTTC	CASRRGQSYGYTF
TRBV10-2	-	TRBJ2-2	-	TGCGCCAGCATAGAGGGGGGGCGCACCGGGGAGCTGTTTTTT	CASIEGGRTGELFF
TRBV28	TRBD1	TRBJ1-2	-	TGTGCCAGCAGTTCAGGGGGCTATGGCTACACCTTC	CASSSGGYGYTF
TRBV28	-	TRBJ1-5	-	TGTGCCAGCAGTTTAGTCTCGCAGGGCAATCAGCCCCAGCATTTT	CASSLVSQGNQPQHF
TRBV19	-	TRBJ1-3	-	TGTGCCAGTAGTACAGCAGGGTATGGAAACACCATATATTTT	CASSTAGYGNTIYF
TRBV6-6	-	TRBJ1-3	-	TGTGCCAGCAGCTCCGGGGTGTTAGTACCTGGAAACACCATATATTTT	CASSSGVLVPGNTIYF
TRBV5-1	-	TRBJ1-3	-	TGCGCCAGCTCCAGGTCGGCATCTGGAAACACCATATATTTT	CASSRSASGNTIYF
TRBV29-1	TRBD2	TRBJ2-3	-	TGCAGCGTAGCGTCCCTAGCGGGAGGGACAGATACGCAGTATTTT	CSVASLAGGTDTQYF